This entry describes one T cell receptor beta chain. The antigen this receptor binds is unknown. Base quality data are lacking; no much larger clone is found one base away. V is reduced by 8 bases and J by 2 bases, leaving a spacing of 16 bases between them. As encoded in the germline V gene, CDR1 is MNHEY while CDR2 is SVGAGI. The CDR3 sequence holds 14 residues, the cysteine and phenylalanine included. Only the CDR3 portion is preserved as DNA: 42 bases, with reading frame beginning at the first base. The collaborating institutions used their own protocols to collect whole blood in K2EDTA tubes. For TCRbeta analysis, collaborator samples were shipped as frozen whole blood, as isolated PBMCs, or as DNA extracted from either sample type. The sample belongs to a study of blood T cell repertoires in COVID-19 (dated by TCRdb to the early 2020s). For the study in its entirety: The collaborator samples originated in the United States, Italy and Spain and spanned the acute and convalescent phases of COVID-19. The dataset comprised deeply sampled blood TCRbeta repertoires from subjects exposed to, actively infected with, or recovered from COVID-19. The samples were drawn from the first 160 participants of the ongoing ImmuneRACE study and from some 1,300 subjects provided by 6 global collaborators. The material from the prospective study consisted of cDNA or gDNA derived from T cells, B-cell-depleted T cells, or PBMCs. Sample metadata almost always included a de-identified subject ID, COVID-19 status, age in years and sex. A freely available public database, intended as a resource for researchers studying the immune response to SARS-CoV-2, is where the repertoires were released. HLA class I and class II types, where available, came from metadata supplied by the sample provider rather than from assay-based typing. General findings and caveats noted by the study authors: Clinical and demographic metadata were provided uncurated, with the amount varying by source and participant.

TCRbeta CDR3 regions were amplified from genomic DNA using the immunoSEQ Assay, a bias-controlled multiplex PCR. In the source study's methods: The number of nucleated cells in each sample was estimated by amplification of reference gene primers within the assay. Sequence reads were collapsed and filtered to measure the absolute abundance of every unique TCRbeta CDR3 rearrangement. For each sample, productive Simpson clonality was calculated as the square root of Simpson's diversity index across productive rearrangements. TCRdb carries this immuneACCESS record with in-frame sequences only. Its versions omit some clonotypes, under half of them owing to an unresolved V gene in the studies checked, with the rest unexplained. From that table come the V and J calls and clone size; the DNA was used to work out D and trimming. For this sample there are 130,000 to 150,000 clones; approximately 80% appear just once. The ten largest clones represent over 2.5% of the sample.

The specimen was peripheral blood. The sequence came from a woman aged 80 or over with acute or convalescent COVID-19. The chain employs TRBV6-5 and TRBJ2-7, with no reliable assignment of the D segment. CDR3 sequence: CASHPRSETYEQYF. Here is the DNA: TGTGCCAGCCACCCTCGTTCGGAGACCTACGAGCAGTACTTC.